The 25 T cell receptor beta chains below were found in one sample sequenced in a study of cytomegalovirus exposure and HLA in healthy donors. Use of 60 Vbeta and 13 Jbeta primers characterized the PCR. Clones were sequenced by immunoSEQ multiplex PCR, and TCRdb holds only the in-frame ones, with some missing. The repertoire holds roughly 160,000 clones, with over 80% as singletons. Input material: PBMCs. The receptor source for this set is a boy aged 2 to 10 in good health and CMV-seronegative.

This CDR3 reads CASSAVDRVNSPLHF. The DNA for the CDR3 is TGTGCCAGCAGTGCCGTGGACAGGGTCAATTCACCCCTCCACTTT. This sequence joins TRBV6-1 and TRBJ1-6; 8 bases align to TRBD1. The CDR3 extends over 15 amino acids. The junction had 6 bases not matched to a gene; V was cut back by 4 bases and J by 7 bases. Germline V gene lookup returns CDR1 MNHNS and CDR2 SASEGT.

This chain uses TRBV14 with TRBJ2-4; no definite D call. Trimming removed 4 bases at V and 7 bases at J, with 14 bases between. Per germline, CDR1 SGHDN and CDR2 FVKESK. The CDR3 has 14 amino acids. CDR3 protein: CASSPPGEANIQYF. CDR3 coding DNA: TGTGCCAGCAGCCCTCCCGGAGAGGCGAACATTCAGTACTTC.

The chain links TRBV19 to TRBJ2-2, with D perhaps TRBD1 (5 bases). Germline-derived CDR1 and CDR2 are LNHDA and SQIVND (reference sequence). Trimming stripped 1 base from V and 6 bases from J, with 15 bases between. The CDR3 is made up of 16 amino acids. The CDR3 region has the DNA TGTGCCAGTAGTATAGGCAGGGAAAGTAGGTCCGGGGAGCTGTTTTTT. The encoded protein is CASSIGRESRSGELFF.

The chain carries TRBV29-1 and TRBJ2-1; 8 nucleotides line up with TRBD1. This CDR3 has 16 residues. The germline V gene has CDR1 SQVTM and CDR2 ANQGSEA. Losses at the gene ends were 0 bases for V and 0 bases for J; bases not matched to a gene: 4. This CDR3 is CSVEETGGTSYNEQFF. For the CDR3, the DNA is TGCAGCGTTGAAGAAACAGGGGGTACCTCCTACAATGAGCAGTTCTTC.

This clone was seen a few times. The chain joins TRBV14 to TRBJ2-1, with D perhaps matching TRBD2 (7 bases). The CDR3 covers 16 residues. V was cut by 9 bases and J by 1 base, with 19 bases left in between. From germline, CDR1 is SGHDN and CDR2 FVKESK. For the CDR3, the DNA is TGTGCCAGGCGTCAAAACGGGGGGCGGTCCTACAATGAGCAGTTCTTC. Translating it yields CARRQNGGRSYNEQFF. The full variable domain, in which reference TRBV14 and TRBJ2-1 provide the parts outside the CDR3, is EAGVTQFPSHSVIEKGQTVTLRCDPISGHDNLYWYRRVMGKEIKFLLHFVKESKQDESGMPNNRFLAERTGGTYSTLKVQPAELEDSGVYFCARRQNGGRSYNEQFFGPGTRLTVL.

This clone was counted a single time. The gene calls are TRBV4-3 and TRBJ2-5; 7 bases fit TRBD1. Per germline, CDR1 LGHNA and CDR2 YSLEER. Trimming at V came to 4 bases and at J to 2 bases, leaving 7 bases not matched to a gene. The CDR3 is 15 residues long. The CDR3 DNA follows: TGCGCCAGCAGCCTAGGGACAGCGGTGCAAGAGACCCAGTACTTC. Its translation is CASSLGTAVQETQYF.

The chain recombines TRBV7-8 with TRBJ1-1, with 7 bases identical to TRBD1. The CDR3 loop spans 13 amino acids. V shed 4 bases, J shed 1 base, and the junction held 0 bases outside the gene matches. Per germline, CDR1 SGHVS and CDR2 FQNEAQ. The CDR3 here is CASSSGGNTEAFF. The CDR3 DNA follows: TGTGCCAGCAGCTCAGGGGGGAACACTGAAGCTTTCTTT.

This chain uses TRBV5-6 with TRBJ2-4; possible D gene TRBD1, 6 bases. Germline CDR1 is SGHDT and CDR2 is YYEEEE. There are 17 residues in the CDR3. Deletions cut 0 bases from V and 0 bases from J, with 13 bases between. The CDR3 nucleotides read TGTGCCAGCAGCTTGGAGGGGGAACCTATAGCCAAAAACATTCAGTACTTC. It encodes CASSLEGEPIAKNIQYF.

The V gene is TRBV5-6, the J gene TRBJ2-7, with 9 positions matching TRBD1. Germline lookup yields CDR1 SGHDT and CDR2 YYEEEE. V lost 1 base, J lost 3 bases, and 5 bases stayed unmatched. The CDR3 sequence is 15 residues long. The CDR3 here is CASSLMGTGSYEQYF. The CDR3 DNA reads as TGTGCCAGCAGCTTGATGGGGACAGGGAGCTACGAGCAGTACTTC.

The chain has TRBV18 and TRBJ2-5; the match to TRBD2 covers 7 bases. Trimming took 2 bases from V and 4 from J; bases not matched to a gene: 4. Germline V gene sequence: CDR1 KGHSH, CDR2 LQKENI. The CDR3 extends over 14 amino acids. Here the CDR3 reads CASSPGIAGETQYF. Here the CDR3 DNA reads TGTGCCAGCTCACCAGGGATAGCGGGAGAGACCCAGTACTTC.

CDR3 region: CAIKSSVGDEQFF. The CDR3 DNA follows: TGTGCCATCAAAAGTTCGGTGGGCGATGAGCAGTTCTTC. This chain connects TRBV10-3 to TRBJ2-1; D gene unclear. The CDR3 has 13 residues. V lost 7 bases and J lost 8, with 15 bases in between. Germline V gene lookup returns CDR1 ENHRY and CDR2 SYGVKD.

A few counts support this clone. CDR3 sequence: CASSIGNTIYF. The CDR3 DNA follows: TGTGCCAGCAGTATTGGAAACACCATATATTTT. J is TRBJ1-3 and V is TRBV5-6; D gene uncertain. CDR3 length: 11 residues. V was clipped by 5 bases and J by 3 bases, with 3 bases between them. CDR1 and CDR2 (germline): SGHDT, YYEEEE.

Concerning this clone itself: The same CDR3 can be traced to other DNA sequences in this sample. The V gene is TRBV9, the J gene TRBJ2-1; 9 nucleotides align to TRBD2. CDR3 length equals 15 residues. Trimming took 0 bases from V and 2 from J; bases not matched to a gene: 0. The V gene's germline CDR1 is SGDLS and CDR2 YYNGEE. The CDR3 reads CASSVGGGAYNEQFF. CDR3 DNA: TGTGCCAGCAGCGTAGGCGGGGGGGCCTACAATGAGCAGTTCTTC.

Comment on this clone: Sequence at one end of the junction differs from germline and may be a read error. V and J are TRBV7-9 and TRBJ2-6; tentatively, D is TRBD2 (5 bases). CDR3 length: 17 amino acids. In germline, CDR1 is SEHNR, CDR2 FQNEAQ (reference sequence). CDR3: CSSSLGLPFSGANVLTF. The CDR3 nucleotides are TGTTCCAGCAGTCTAGGACTGCCGTTCTCTGGGGCCAACGTCCTGACTTTC.

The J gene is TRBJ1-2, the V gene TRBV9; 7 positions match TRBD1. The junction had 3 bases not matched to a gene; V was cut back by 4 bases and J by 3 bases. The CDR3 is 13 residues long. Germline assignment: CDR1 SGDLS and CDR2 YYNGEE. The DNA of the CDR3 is TGTGCCAGCAGCCAAACAGGGGACTATGGCTACACCTTC. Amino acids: CASSQTGDYGYTF.

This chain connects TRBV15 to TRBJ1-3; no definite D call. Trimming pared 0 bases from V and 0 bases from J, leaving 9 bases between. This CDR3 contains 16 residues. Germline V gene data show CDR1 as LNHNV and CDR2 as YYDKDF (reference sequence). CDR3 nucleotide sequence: TGTGCCACCAGCAGAGAAGACGGCGGCTCTGGAAACACCATATATTTT. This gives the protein CATSREDGGSGNTIYF.

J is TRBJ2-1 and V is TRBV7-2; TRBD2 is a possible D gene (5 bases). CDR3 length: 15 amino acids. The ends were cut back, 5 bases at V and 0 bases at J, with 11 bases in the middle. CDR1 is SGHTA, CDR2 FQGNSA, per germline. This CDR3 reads CASSPDYSSYNEQFF. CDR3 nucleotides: TGTGCCAGCAGCCCCGACTACAGCTCCTACAATGAGCAGTTCTTC.

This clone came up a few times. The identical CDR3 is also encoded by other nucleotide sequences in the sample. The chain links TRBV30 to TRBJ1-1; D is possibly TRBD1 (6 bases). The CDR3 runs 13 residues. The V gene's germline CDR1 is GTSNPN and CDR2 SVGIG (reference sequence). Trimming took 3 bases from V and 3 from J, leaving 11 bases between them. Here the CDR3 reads CAWRRGGHTEAFF. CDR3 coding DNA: TGTGCCTGGAGACGAGGGGGTCACACTGAAGCTTTCTTT.

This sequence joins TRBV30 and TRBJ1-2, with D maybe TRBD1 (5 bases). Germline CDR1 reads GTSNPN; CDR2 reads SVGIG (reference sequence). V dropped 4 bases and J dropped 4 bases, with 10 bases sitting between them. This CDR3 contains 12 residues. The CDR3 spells CAWMGGSYGYTF. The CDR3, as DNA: TGTGCCTGGATGGGGGGGAGCTATGGCTACACCTTC.

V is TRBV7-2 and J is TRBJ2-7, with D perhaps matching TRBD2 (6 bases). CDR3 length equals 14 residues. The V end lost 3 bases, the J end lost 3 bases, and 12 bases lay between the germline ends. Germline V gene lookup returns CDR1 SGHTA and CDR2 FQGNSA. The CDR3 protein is CASSLQGLIYEQYF. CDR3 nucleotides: TGTGCCAGCAGCTTGCAGGGACTCATCTACGAGCAGTACTTC.

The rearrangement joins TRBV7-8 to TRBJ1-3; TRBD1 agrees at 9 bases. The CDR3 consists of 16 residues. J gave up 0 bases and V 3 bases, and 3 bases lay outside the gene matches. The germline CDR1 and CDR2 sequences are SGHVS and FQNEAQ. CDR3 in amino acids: CASSFDRGGSGNTIYF. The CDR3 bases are TGTGCCAGCAGCTTTGACAGGGGGGGCTCTGGAAACACCATATATTTT.

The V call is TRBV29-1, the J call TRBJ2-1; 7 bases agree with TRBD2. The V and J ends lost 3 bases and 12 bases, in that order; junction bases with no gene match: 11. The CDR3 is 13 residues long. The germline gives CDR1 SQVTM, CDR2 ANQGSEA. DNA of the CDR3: TGCAGCGTTGAGTTAACTAGCGCGCATTGGCAGTTCTTC. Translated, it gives CSVELTSAHWQFF.

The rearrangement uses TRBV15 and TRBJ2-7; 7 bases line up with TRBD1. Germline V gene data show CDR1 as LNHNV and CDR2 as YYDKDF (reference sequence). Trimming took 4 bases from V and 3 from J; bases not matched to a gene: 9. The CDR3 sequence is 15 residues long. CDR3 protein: CATSTTGASGYEQYF. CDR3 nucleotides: TGTGCCACCAGCACTACAGGGGCTTCCGGCTACGAGCAGTACTTC.

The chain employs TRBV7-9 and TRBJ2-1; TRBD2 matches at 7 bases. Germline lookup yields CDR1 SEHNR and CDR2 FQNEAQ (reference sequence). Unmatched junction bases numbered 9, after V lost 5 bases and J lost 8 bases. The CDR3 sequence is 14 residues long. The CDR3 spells CASSIQSAGDEQFF. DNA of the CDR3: TGTGCCAGCAGCATACAATCCGCGGGGGATGAGCAGTTCTTC.

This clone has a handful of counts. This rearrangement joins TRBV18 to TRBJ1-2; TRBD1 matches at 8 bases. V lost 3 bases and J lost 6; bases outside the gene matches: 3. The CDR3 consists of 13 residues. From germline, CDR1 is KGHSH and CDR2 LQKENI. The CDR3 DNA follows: TGTGCCAGCTCACCGGGACAGGAAAATGGCTACACCTTC. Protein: CASSPGQENGYTF. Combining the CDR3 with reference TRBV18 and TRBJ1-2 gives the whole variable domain NAGVMQNPRHLVRRRGQEARLRCSPMKGHSHVYWYRQLPEEGLKFMVYLQKENIIDESGMPKERFSAEFPKEGPSILRIQQVVRGDSAAYFCASSPGQENGYTFGSGTRLTVV.